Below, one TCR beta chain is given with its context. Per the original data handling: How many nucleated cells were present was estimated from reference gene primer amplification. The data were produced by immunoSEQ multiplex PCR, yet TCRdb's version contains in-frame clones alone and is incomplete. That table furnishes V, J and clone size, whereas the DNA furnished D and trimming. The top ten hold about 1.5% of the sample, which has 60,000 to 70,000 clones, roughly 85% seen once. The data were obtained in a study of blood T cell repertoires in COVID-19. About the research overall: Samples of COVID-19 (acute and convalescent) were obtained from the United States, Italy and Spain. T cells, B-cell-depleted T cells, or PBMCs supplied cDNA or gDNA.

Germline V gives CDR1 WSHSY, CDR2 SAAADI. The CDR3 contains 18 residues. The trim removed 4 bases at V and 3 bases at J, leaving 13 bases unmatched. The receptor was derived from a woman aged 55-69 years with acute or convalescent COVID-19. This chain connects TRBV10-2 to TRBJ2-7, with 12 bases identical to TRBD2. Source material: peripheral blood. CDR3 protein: CASSVNLVASGRVYEQYF. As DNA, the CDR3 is TGCGCCAGCAGTGTCAATTTAGTGGCTAGCGGGAGGGTCTACGAGCAGTACTTC.